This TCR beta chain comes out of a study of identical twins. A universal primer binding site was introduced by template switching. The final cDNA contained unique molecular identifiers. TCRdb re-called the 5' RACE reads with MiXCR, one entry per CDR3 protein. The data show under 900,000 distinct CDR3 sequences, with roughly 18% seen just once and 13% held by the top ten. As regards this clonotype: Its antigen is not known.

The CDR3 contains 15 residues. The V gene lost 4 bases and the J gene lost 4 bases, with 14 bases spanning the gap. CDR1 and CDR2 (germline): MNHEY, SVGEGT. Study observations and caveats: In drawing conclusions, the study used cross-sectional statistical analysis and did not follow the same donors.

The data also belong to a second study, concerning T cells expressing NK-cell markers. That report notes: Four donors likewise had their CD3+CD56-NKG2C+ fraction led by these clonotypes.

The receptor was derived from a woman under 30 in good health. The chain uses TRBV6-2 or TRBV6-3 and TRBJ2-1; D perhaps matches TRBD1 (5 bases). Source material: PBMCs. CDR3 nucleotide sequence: TGTGCCAGCAGTTTACAGGCTATAGGGTACAATGAGCAGTTCTTC. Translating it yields CASSLQAIGYNEQFF.